This entry is about one TCR beta chain. Deletions cut 0 bases from V and 2 bases from J, with 11 bases between. Germline loops: CDR1 SGHRS, CDR2 YFSETQ. CDR3 length: 15 residues. These data belong to a study of regulatory T cells in long-lasting Graves disease. To make TCR beta libraries, researchers used iRepertoire HTBI primers and Arm-PCR of CDR3 regions. In TCRdb, the multiplex PCR reads were re-called with MiXCR into one record per CDR3 protein. The sample contains roughly 420,000 distinct CDR3 sequences, about 14% of which appear only once. The time point is: newly diagnosed GD, antithyroid drugs for less than 3 months. Construction of the TCR library relied on RNA isolated from PBMCs. Patient provenance is recorded as an endocrinology department in Xi'an, China. This sample also appeared in a second study, on T cells in Graves' hyperthyroidism and ophthalmopathy.

This receptor was identified in a woman aged 45-65 years with Graves disease. This sequence joins TRBV5-1 and TRBJ1-2; a weak D match, TRBD1 (6 bases). Sample: peripheral blood mononuclear cells (PBMCs), taken at new diagnosis, from a patient treated with antithyroid drugs. The CDR3 nucleotides read TGCGCCAGCAGCTTGGGCCAGGGGAGGAACTATGGCTACACCTTC. This codes for CASSLGQGRNYGYTF.